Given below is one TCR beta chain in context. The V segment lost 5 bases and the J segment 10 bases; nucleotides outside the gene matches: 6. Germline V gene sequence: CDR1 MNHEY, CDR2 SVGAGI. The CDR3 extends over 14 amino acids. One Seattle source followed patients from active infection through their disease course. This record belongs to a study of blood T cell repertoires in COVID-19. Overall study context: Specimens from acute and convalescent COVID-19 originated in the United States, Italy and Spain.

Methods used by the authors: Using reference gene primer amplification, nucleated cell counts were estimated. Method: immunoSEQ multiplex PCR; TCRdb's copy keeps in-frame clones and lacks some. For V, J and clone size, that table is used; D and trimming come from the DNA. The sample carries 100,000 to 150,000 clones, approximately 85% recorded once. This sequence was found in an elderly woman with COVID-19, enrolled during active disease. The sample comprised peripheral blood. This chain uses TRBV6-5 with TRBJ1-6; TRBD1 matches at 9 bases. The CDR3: CASSPTGGRSPLHF. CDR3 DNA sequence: TGTGCCAGCAGTCCTACAGGGGGCAGGTCACCCCTCCACTTT.